The clone carrying this T cell receptor beta chain was observed a few times. Its cognate antigen is unknown. V lost 2 bases to trimming and J lost 5 bases, with 14 bases between them. This CDR3 has 15 amino acids. Germline V gene sequence: CDR1 SGHRS, CDR2 YFSETQ. Unique molecular identifiers were built into the TCR beta cDNA libraries. T cells, about 0.95 to 10 million of them, yielded roughly 0.5 million cDNA molecules. TCRdb called the PCR reads again in MiXCR, with one record for every CDR3 protein. The sample records approximately 400,000 distinct CDR3 sequences, roughly 30% being singletons. The entry originates in a study of post-analysis software for immune sequencing data. Study context: Recorded subtypes: relapsing-remitting, secondary progressive, progressive-relapsing; some patients unannotated. Study conclusions and caveats: Comparison of patients with controls showed 4 to 6 TRBV segments more frequent in patients, TRBV5-6, TRBV5-1 and TRBV20-1 among them. The authors found that F measure strongly co-clustered same-batch samples. Relative to controls, patients with multiple sclerosis showed significantly lower normalized Chao1 diversity.

The TCR was taken from a girl under 18 with multiple sclerosis. Input material: blood. The rearrangement joins TRBV5-1 to TRBJ2-4; D is unresolved. In nucleotides, the CDR3 is TGCGCCAGCAGCTTAGATGGCATGGCCGAAAACATTCAGTACTTC. Its translation: CASSLDGMAENIQYF. Full variable domain (outside the CDR3, taken from reference TRBV5-1 and TRBJ2-4): KAGVTQTPRYLIKTRGQQVTLSCSPISGHRSVSWYQQTPGQGLQFLFEYFSETQRNKGNFPGRFSGRQFSNSRSEMNVSTLELGDSALYLCASSLDGMAENIQYFGAGTRLSVL.